These 15 T cell receptor beta chains came from one sample sequenced in a study of a mutant IDH1 vaccine in newly diagnosed glioma. The antigens of these receptors remain unknown. Documented time point: week 23, last vaccination. The study gave 300 ug of mutant IDH1 20-mer peptide per vaccine dose, with topical imiquimod. Method: immunoSEQ multiplex PCR; TCRdb's copy keeps in-frame clones and lacks some. The sample includes under 45,000 clones, approximately 89% of them seen just once. Sequenced here: PBMCs, sampled from a glioma patient whose treatment included an IDH1 peptide vaccine. Receptor source: a middle-aged man with glioma.

The gene calls are TRBV9 and TRBJ1-6; perhaps TRBD1 as D (6 bases). CDR1 is SGDLS and CDR2 is YYNGEE in the germline V gene. The CDR3 covers 14 residues. V was pared by 3 bases and J by 9 bases, with 13 bases between. The CDR3 region has the DNA TGTGCCAGCAGCGGTGGGGGGCAGTCTTCACCCCTCCACTTT. Amino acids: CASSGGGQSSPLHF.

This chain joins TRBV10-1 and TRBJ2-1; D gene uncertain. With 2 bases removed from V and 4 bases from J, the gap between germline ends came to 12 bases. This CDR3 is 15 amino acids long. The germline V gene has CDR1 WNHNN and CDR2 SYGVQD (reference sequence). This CDR3 reads CASSEAQDYYNEQFF. The CDR3 bases are TGCGCCAGCAGTGAGGCCCAGGATTATTACAATGAGCAGTTCTTC.

The chain employs TRBV5-1 and TRBJ2-7, with 13 bases matching TRBD2. Germline values: CDR1 SGHRS, CDR2 YFSETQ. The junction had 8 bases not matched to a gene; V was cut back by 4 bases and J by 7 bases. The CDR3 contains 15 residues. DNA for the CDR3: TGCGCCAGCAGCCCAGGACTAGCGGGGGTGTGGGAGCAGTACTTC. As protein: CASSPGLAGVWEQYF.

This clone was detected only a few times. V is TRBV30 and J is TRBJ1-4, with a tentative D call TRBD1 (6 bases). CDR1 and CDR2 (germline): GTSNPN, SVGIG (reference sequence). This CDR3 has 15 amino acids. Trimming removed 3 bases at V and 5 bases at J, with 16 bases between. The CDR3 nucleotides read TGTGCCTGGAGCTATAGGGACACATTAAATGAAAAACTGTTTTTT. Its protein product is CAWSYRDTLNEKLFF. The whole variable domain, remainder taken from reference TRBV30 and TRBJ1-4, is SQTIHQWPATLVQPVGSPLSLECTVEGTSNPNLYWYRQAAGRGLQLLFYSVGIGQISSEVPQNLSASRPQDRQFILSSKKLLLSDSGFYLCAWSYRDTLNEKLFFGSGTQLSVL.

For this clone: Mismatch with germline at one junction end may stem from a read error. V usage is TRBV7-7 and J usage is TRBJ2-5, with a tentative D call TRBD2 (5 bases). CDR3 size: 14 residues. CDR1 is SSHAT and CDR2 is FNYEAQ in the germline V gene (reference sequence). The CDR3 coding sequence is TGTGCTAGCAGCTTAGCCCCCGGGGAAGAGACCCAGTACTTC. Translating gives CASSLAPGEETQYF.

V usage is TRBV4-3 and J usage is TRBJ1-1; no clear D gene. CDR3 size: 14 residues. CDR1 is LGHNA, CDR2 YSLEER, per germline. V lost 5 bases, J lost 5 bases, and 15 bases lay in between. As DNA, the CDR3 is TGCGCCAGCAGCATGACGTGGGTGAGGACTGAAGCTTTCTTT. This codes for CASSMTWVRTEAFF.

V and J are TRBV5-6 and TRBJ2-7, with D perhaps TRBD1 or TRBD2 (5 bases each). The germline CDR1 and CDR2 sequences are SGHDT and YYEEEE. This CDR3 is built from 15 residues. V was shortened by 0 bases and J by 2 bases, with 12 bases between the two germline ends. CDR3 residues: CASSLGSGQPYEQYF. The CDR3 DNA sequence: TGTGCCAGCAGCTTGGGGTCGGGGCAACCCTACGAGCAGTACTTC.

V and J are TRBV6-1 and TRBJ2-7, with 7 bases identical to TRBD1. Losses at the gene ends were 8 bases for V and 1 base for J; bases not matched to a gene: 5. Germline CDR1 and CDR2: MNHNS and SASEGT. The CDR3 sequence is 13 residues long. This chain's CDR3 is CASGQGVSYEQYF. Written as DNA, the CDR3 is TGTGCCAGCGGGCAGGGGGTGTCCTACGAGCAGTACTTC.

By its share, this clone is medium-sized (0.01 to 0.1%). The chain couples TRBV6-1 to TRBJ1-1; tentative D call: TRBD1 (5 bases). The CDR3 totals 13 residues. V shed 6 bases and J shed 0 bases, with 8 bases lying between them. Looked up from germline, CDR1 is MNHNS and CDR2 is SASEGT. CDR3 coding DNA: TGTGCCAGCAGCAGGGTTTTGAACACTGAAGCTTTCTTT. Protein: CASSRVLNTEAFF.

A single count supports this clone. J is TRBJ2-7 and V is TRBV5-4; 15 bases are shared with TRBD2. Germline-derived CDR1 and CDR2 are SGHNT and YYREEE (reference sequence). J lost 3 bases, V lost 4 bases, and 8 bases had no gene match. The CDR3 spans 17 residues. The CDR3 coding sequence is TGTGCCAGCAGCCCGGGACTAGCGGGAGGCCCCCGCTACGAGCAGTACTTC. Protein product: CASSPGLAGGPRYEQYF.

Concerning this clone: One end of the junction fails to match germline, which may point to a read error. V gene TRBV15 combines with J gene TRBJ1-2, with 7 nucleotides matching TRBD1. The CDR3 runs to 16 residues. Germline CDR1 is LNHNV and CDR2 is YYDKDF (reference sequence). The CDR3 sequence: CATSREEGRGNYGYTF. The CDR3, as DNA: TGTGCCACCAGTAGAGAGGAGGGCAGGGGGAACTATGGCTACACCTTC. Based on the CDR3 plus reference TRBV15 and TRBJ1-2, the full variable domain is DAMVIQNPRYQVTQFGKPVTLSCSQTLNHNVMYWYQQKSSQAPKLLFHYYDKDFNNEADTPDNFQSRRPNTSFCFLDIRSPGLGDTAMYLCATSREEGRGNYGYTFGSGTRLTVV.

CDR3 sequence (DNA): TGTGCCAGCAGTTCCCCGGGACAGAATCAGCCCCAGCATTTT. It yields the protein CASSSPGQNQPQHF. This chain joins TRBV28 and TRBJ1-5, with 7 bases identical to TRBD1. The CDR3 runs 14 residues. Losses at the gene ends were 4 bases for V and 4 bases for J; bases not matched to a gene: 4. CDR1 MDHEN and CDR2 SYDVKM come from the germline V gene.

In its sample, this clone was seen once. V usage is TRBV5-1 and J usage is TRBJ2-7; no definite D call. The CDR3 has 11 residues. Trimming removed 0 bases at V and 4 bases at J, with 2 bases between. Looked up from germline, CDR1 is SGHRS and CDR2 is YFSETQ. The CDR3 region is CASSLGYEQYF. DNA for the CDR3: TGCGCCAGCAGCTTGGGTTACGAGCAGTACTTC.

The chain carries TRBV2 and TRBJ2-7; either TRBD1 or TRBD2 may supply D (6 bases each). Germline V gene sequence: CDR1 SNHLY, CDR2 FYNNEI. Trimming left V 7 bases short and J 4 bases short, with 14 bases between. The CDR3 length is 13 residues. CDR3 sequence: CASTRRGVYEQYF. The CDR3, as DNA: TGTGCCAGCACCCGGAGGGGGGTATACGAGCAGTACTTC.

The gene calls are TRBV5-1 and TRBJ2-1; TRBD2 matches at 14 bases. The CDR3 is 21 residues long. V lost 0 bases to trimming and J lost 0 bases; unmatched junction nucleotides: 11. The germline V gene has CDR1 SGHRS and CDR2 YFSETQ. Here the CDR3 DNA reads TGCGCCAGCAGCTTGGATTGGACGGGGACTAGCGGGAGCCCCTCCTACAATGAGCAGTTCTTC. It yields the protein CASSLDWTGTSGSPSYNEQFF.